The 16 T cell receptor beta chains below all came from one sample that was sequenced in a study of spatial heterogeneity in lung cancer. Noted time point: blood at routine non-recurrence follow-up after resection. Unsorted samples of tumor, nontumor lung or frozen PBMC had their whole RNA sequenced. TCRdb itself ran the 5' RACE reads through MiXCR, one entry per CDR3 protein. Here the sample spans about 47,000 distinct CDR3 sequences, less than 9% being singletons. The sample here was PBMCs, taken at follow-up. The receptors were gathered from a female donor with early-stage non-small cell lung cancer.

The chain combines TRBV12-3 or TRBV12-4 with TRBJ2-3; D possibly matches TRBD1 or TRBD2 (5 bases each). The V gene lost 2 bases and the J gene lost 0 bases, with 21 bases spanning the gap. The length of the CDR3 is 19 residues. The CDR3: CASSLSISLRGRSTDTQYF. The DNA for the CDR3 is TGTGCCAGCAGTTTATCAATCTCCCTCCGGGGCAGAAGCACAGATACGCAGTATTTT.

This chain joins TRBV30 and TRBJ2-7, with 7 nucleotides matching TRBD2. The ends lost 0 bases at V and 4 bases at J; junction bases unmatched: 3. The CDR3 has 13 amino acids. CDR1 and CDR2 from the germline V gene are GTSNPN and SVGIG (reference sequence). CDR3 protein: CAWSVRGGYEQYF. CDR3 sequence (DNA): TGTGCCTGGAGTGTACGCGGGGGTTACGAGCAGTACTTC.

This clonotype was seen repeatedly, ten times or more. CDR3 residues: CATGTGGRYNEQFF. In nucleotides, the CDR3 is TGTGCCACCGGCACAGGGGGCCGGTACAATGAGCAGTTCTTC. The gene calls are TRBV24-1 and TRBJ2-1, with TRBD1 matching 9 bases. The germline V gene encodes CDR1 KGHDR and CDR2 SFDVKD. The CDR3 contains 14 residues. V lost 9 bases, J lost 4 bases, and 6 bases stayed unmatched.

In its sample, this clonotype was seen many times. Here the CDR3 reads CASSLKSNSNQPQHF. Written as DNA, the CDR3 is TGTGCCAGCAGTTTAAAGTCGAATAGCAATCAGCCCCAGCATTTT. This chain joins TRBV27 and TRBJ1-5; no firm D call. Germline V gene sequence: CDR1 MNHEY, CDR2 SMNVEV (reference sequence). The germline V and J ends were trimmed by 2 bases and 0 bases, with 8 bases remaining between them. There are 15 residues in the CDR3.

This clonotype was seen many times. The rearrangement links TRBV18 to TRBJ2-3, with a possible D match to TRBD1 (5 bases). Trimming pared 6 bases from V and 1 base from J, leaving 11 bases between. The CDR3 spans 14 residues. The germline V gene has CDR1 KGHSH and CDR2 LQKENI. CDR3 sequence reads: CASSPGAGTDTQYF. The CDR3 DNA follows: TGTGCCAGCTCCCCTGGGGCCGGCACAGATACGCAGTATTTT.

This clonotype showed up many times. V is TRBV11-1 and J is TRBJ2-1, with D uncertain. CDR1 SGHAT and CDR2 FQDESV come from the germline V gene (reference sequence). The CDR3 is 14 amino acids. Trimming removed 0 bases from V and 4 bases from J, with 7 bases in between. This CDR3 is CASSLAAAYNEQFF. The CDR3 DNA sequence: TGTGCCAGCAGCTTAGCGGCAGCTTACAATGAGCAGTTCTTC.

The chain uses TRBV7-2 and TRBJ2-2; D not certain. The CDR3 consists of 14 residues. Trimming removed 1 base at V and 5 bases at J, with 8 bases between. Germline V gene data show CDR1 as SGHTA and CDR2 as FQGNSA. Written as DNA, the CDR3 is TGTGCCAGCAGCTTAGGCAGTACGACCGGGGAGCTGTTTTTT. Protein: CASSLGSTTGELFF. The full variable domain, in which reference TRBV7-2 and TRBJ2-2 provide the parts outside the CDR3, is GAGVSQSPSNKVTEKGKDVELRCDPISGHTALYWYRQSLGQGLEFLIYFQGNSAPDKSGLPSDRFSAERTGGSVSTLTIQRTQQEDSAVYLCASSLGSTTGELFFGEGSRLTVL.

This chain uses TRBV10-2 with TRBJ1-5; no clear D gene. Germline V gene data show CDR1 as WSHSY and CDR2 as SAAADI. V lost 3 bases to trimming and J lost 12 bases, with 9 bases between them. The length of the CDR3 is 11 residues. The CDR3 here is CASSDLRNQHF. The CDR3 DNA follows: TGCGCCAGCAGTGACCTTCGAAACCAGCATTTT.

This clonotype has ten or more counts. This chain uses TRBV2 with TRBJ2-7; D perhaps matches TRBD2 (7 bases). The germline V gene has CDR1 SNHLY and CDR2 FYNNEI. Between the trimmed V and J ends, which lost 7 bases and 0 bases, there was a span of 10 bases. The CDR3 has 13 residues. CDR3 DNA sequence: TGTGCCAGCACCGGGGGGCTCTCCTACGAGCAGTACTTC. This sequence encodes CASTGGLSYEQYF.

The chain has TRBV7-2 and TRBJ1-2, with TRBD1 matching over 9 bases. Germline V gives CDR1 SGHTA, CDR2 FQGNSA. Trimming took 5 bases from V and 1 from J; bases not matched to a gene: 8. CDR3 length: 16 amino acids. The CDR3 region is CASSPRQGGINYGYTF. The CDR3 region has the DNA TGTGCCAGCAGCCCGCGACAGGGGGGGATTAACTATGGCTACACCTTC.

This clonotype has a handful of counts. The V and J genes are TRBV29-1 and TRBJ1-2; D remains ambiguous. The CDR3 has 13 amino acids. V was trimmed by 4 bases and J by 0 bases, leaving 9 bases between them. Germline V lookup: CDR1 SQVTM, CDR2 ANQGSEA. CDR3: CSVAPQANYGYTF. CDR3 bases: TGCAGCGTTGCTCCCCAGGCTAACTATGGCTACACCTTC.

Many counts were recorded for this clonotype. V gene TRBV6-5 combines with J gene TRBJ2-3; TRBD2 matches 10 bases. The CDR3 covers 15 residues. Trimming at V came to 2 bases and at J to 5 bases, leaving 4 bases not matched to a gene. Germline loops: CDR1 MNHEY, CDR2 SVGAGI. CDR3 region: CASSYQRGGVDTQYF. The CDR3 nucleotides are TGTGCCAGCAGTTACCAGCGGGGGGGCGTAGATACGCAGTATTTT.

V is TRBV5-1 and J is TRBJ2-5; no reliable D call. Germline CDR1 and CDR2: SGHRS and YFSETQ. Trimming removed 6 bases from V and 5 bases from J, with 5 bases in between. The CDR3 extends over 10 amino acids. The DNA of the CDR3 is TGCGCCAGCACCGGGGAGACCCAGTACTTC. Amino acids: CASTGETQYF.

This clonotype turned up a few times. Written as DNA, the CDR3 is TGTGCCAGCAGTTCATGGGAATACAAAAACATTCAGTACTTC. Amino acids: CASSSWEYKNIQYF. The chain links TRBV27 to TRBJ2-4, with unresolved D. This CDR3 spans 14 amino acids. CDR1 MNHEY and CDR2 SMNVEV come from the germline V gene (reference sequence). Trimming pared 4 bases from V and 3 bases from J, leaving 10 bases between.

This clonotype showed up just a few times. The chain couples TRBV28 to TRBJ2-3; D possibly corresponds to TRBD2 (6 bases). V was shortened by 2 bases and J by 4 bases, with 10 bases between the two germline ends. This CDR3 spans 14 amino acids. Germline loops: CDR1 MDHEN, CDR2 SYDVKM. CDR3 DNA sequence: TGTGCCAGCAGTTTAATTCCTAGCGCAGATACGCAGTATTTT. Encoded protein: CASSLIPSADTQYF.

A few counts support this clonotype. The rearrangement uses TRBV2 and TRBJ2-7; D is unresolved. The CDR3 covers 14 residues. The V end lost 6 bases, the J end lost 1 base, and 13 bases lay between the germline ends. The germline V gene encodes CDR1 SNHLY and CDR2 FYNNEI. The CDR3 reads CASSQNDKSYEQYF. CDR3 DNA: TGTGCCAGCAGCCAAAACGACAAGTCCTACGAGCAGTACTTC. The full variable domain, completed using reference TRBV2 and TRBJ2-7, is EPEVTQTPSHQVTQMGQEVILRCVPISNHLYFYWYRQILGQKVEFLVSFYNNEISEKSEIFDDQFSVERPDGSNFTLKIRSTKLEDSAMYFCASSQNDKSYEQYFGPGTRLTVT.